The 15 T cell receptor beta chains below were found in one sample sequenced in a study of T cell clonality in common variable immunodeficiency. Sequenced by immunoSEQ multiplex PCR; TCRdb stores in-frame clones only, minus some. The sample has fewer than 12,000 clones, none seen only once. The study, taken as a whole, reports: Fewer deletions and N-nucleotide insertions were reportedly seen in common variable immunodeficiency TCR beta sequences.

These receptors lack a known antigen. Sample: peripheral blood mononuclear cells. The receptors here all came from a human donor with common variable immunodeficiency.

With regard to this clone: The read terminates 3 residues before the CDR3 end, so the remaining end is supplied by the germline J gene. The chain employs TRBV2 and TRBJ1-4, with unresolved D. The CDR3 is 13 residues long. Germline V gene data show CDR1 as SNHLY and CDR2 as FYNNEI. With 6 bases removed from V and 7 bases from J, the gap between germline ends came to 12 bases. CDR3 bases read: TGTGCCAGCAGGGTGAGTCTGGCTGAAAAA. It encodes CASRVSLAEK. The whole CDR3 region reads CASRVSLAEKLFF. The variable domain in full, completed from reference TRBV2 and TRBJ1-4, reads EPEVTQTPSHQVTQMGQEVILRCVPISNHLYFYWYRQILGQKVEFLVSFYNNEISEKSEIFDDQFSVERPDGSNFTLKIRSTKLEDSAMYFCASRVSLAEKLFFGSGTQLSVL.

Comments on this clone: The missing CDR3 end, 3 residues past where the read stops, is filled in from the germline J gene. V gene TRBV5-1 combines with J gene TRBJ2-1; D might be TRBD1 (6 bases). This CDR3 contains 15 residues. Trimming cost V 2 bases and J 0 bases, with 9 bases left between them. Germline V CDR1 and CDR2: SGHRS, YFSETQ. The CDR3 here is CASSLQGSSYNEQFF. The sequenced part of the CDR3 DNA is TGCGCCAGCAGCTTACAGGGTAGCTCCTACAATGAG.

This clone has a handful of counts. The read ends 3 residues shy of where the CDR3 ends; the end is completed using the germline J gene. The chain is built from TRBV7-3 and TRBJ1-1; 7 nucleotides line up with TRBD1. The CDR3 contains 13 residues. The V segment lost 4 bases and the J segment 1 base; nucleotides outside the gene matches: 0. CDR1 is SGHTA, CDR2 FQGTGA, per germline. The sequenced CDR3 bases are TGTGCCAGCAGCTGGGACAGGAACACTGAA. Amino acid sequence: CASSWDRNTE. The CDR3, in full, reads CASSWDRNTEAFF.

This clone has a handful of counts. The CDR3 end is not reached by the read, which stops 3 residues before it; the germline J gene fills it in. V usage is TRBV7-9 and J usage is TRBJ2-7; D is ambiguous. Germline V gene sequence: CDR1 SEHNR, CDR2 FQNEAQ (reference sequence). With 6 bases removed from V and 6 bases from J, the gap between germline ends came to 12 bases. The CDR3 runs 12 residues. Incomplete CDR3 DNA: TGTGCCAGCAGTCCCCAGGAGCCCGAG. It codes for CASSPQEPE. In full, the CDR3 is CASSPQEPEQYF.

Comment on this clone: The read is 3 residues too short to cover the CDR3 end, so that end is filled in from the germline J gene. This chain connects TRBV30 to TRBJ2-7; no firm D call. Germline CDR1 GTSNPN, CDR2 SVGIG (reference sequence). Deletions cut 1 base from V and 4 bases from J, with 5 bases between. There are 11 residues in the CDR3. This CDR3 is CAWSAGYEQYF. The sequenced CDR3 bases are TGTGCCTGGAGTGCCGGGTACGAG.

Worth noting for this clone: The read ends 3 residues early relative to the CDR3; the germline J gene fills the gap. This chain links TRBV7-2 with TRBJ1-6; the D gene is possibly TRBD1 (5 bases). Germline lookup yields CDR1 SGHTA and CDR2 FQGNSA. The CDR3 is 14 residues long. V was clipped by 4 bases and J by 2 bases, with 6 bases between them. CDR3 sequence: CASSWTPYNSPLHF. The part of the CDR3 DNA that was read is TGTGCCAGCAGCTGGACACCCTATAATTCACCC.

A remark on this clone: The read is 3 residues too short to cover the CDR3 end, so that end is filled in from the germline J gene. Distinct nucleotide sequences in the sample also encode this CDR3. The chain combines TRBV7-9 with TRBJ1-4; 7 positions agree with TRBD1. With 5 bases clipped from V and 8 bases from J, the junction kept 5 bases outside the gene matches. Germline CDR1 reads SEHNR; CDR2 reads FQNEAQ (reference sequence). CDR3 length: 13 amino acids. CDR3 amino acids: CASSRGTVEKLFF. CDR3 bases read: TGTGCCAGCAGCCGTGGGACAGTGGAAAAA.

This clone was picked up a small number of times. The missing CDR3 end, 3 residues past where the read stops, is filled in from the germline J gene. The rearrangement joins TRBV19 to TRBJ2-3; TRBD2 is a possible D gene (5 bases). The CDR3 consists of 17 residues. From germline, CDR1 is LNHDA and CDR2 SQIVND (reference sequence). V shed 2 bases and J shed 1 base, with 16 bases lying between them. CDR3: CASSIRRGFGGTDTQYF. The CDR3 DNA, read in part, is TGTGCCAGTAGTATACGGCGAGGGTTCGGGGGCACAGATACG. The variable domain in full, with the rest retrieved from reference TRBV19 and TRBJ2-3, is DGGITQSPKYLFRKEGQNVTLSCEQNLNHDAMYWYRQDPGQGLRLIYYSQIVNDFQKGDIAEGYSVSREKKESFPLTVTSAQKNPTAFYLCASSIRRGFGGTDTQYFGPGTRLTVL.

Judged by abundance, this clone is medium-sized. Read coverage stops 3 residues before the CDR3 terminus; the germline J gene supplies the remainder. This chain uses TRBV10-3 with TRBJ2-2; D is ambiguous. Per the germline V gene, CDR1 is ENHRY and CDR2 is SYGVKD. Trimming took 5 bases from V and 2 from J, leaving 3 bases between them. The CDR3 length is 12 residues. CDR3 loop: CAISLNTGELFF. The DNA read from the CDR3 is TGTGCCATCAGTCTTAACACCGGGGAG.

This clone was found a few times. Relative to the germline gene, one junction end is altered; a read error may explain this. The DNA ends 3 residues before the CDR3 does, and the rest of the CDR3 is filled in from the germline J gene. This rearrangement joins TRBV7-7 to TRBJ2-6; 10 nucleotides agree with TRBD2. Germline loops: CDR1 SSHAT, CDR2 FNYEAQ (reference sequence). The CDR3 length is 18 residues. CDR3 bases read: TGTGCTAGCAGCTTAGGAGCGGGAGGGCCGCTTGGGGCCAACGTC. Its translation: CASSLGAGGPLGANV. The whole CDR3 region reads CASSLGAGGPLGANVLTF. The full variable domain, completed using reference TRBV7-7 and TRBJ2-6, is GAGVSQSPRYKVTKRGQDVTLRCDPISSHATLYWYQQALGQGPEFLTYFNYEAQPDKSGLPSDRFSAERPEGSISTLTIQRTEQRDSAMYRCASSLGAGGPLGANVLTFGAGSRLTVL.

Only a few counts were recorded for this clone. The read stops 3 residues short of the end of the CDR3; the missing end is completed from the germline J gene. The chain couples TRBV18 to TRBJ2-1; D is perhaps TRBD2 (6 bases). Trimming pared 3 bases from V and 3 bases from J, leaving 18 bases between. The CDR3 extends over 17 amino acids. Germline V gene lookup returns CDR1 KGHSH and CDR2 LQKENI. The CDR3 DNA, read in part, is TGTGCCAGCTCACCGGCCCTTGAGAGCGGGTTCTACAATGAG. It yields the protein CASSPALESGFYNE. The CDR3 in its entirety is CASSPALESGFYNEQFF.

This clone has only a few counts. The CDR3 end falls 3 residues outside the read, so it is completed with the germline J gene. This chain connects TRBV2 to TRBJ1-6; TRBD1 matches 8 bases. Per the germline V gene, CDR1 is SNHLY and CDR2 is FYNNEI. CDR3 length: 14 amino acids. With 7 bases clipped from V and 6 bases from J, the junction kept 5 bases outside the gene matches. The part of the CDR3 DNA that was read is TGTGCCAGCACAGGTACAGGGGGTAATTCACCC. Its translation is CASTGTGGNSP. The entire CDR3 protein reads CASTGTGGNSPLHF.

This clone was observed a few times. Sequencing ends 3 residues short of the CDR3 end; the germline J gene provides the rest. The chain combines TRBV30 with TRBJ1-6; tentatively, D is TRBD1 (6 bases). The ends were cut back, 0 bases at V and 5 bases at J, with 14 bases in the middle. The CDR3 length is 16 residues. Germline V gene sequence: CDR1 GTSNPN, CDR2 SVGIG (reference sequence). The CDR3 sequence is CAWSVGGGRNNSPLHF. The part of the CDR3 DNA that was read is TGTGCCTGGAGTGTCGGGGGGGGGCGAAATAATTCACCC.

This clone appeared a few times. The CDR3 end is not reached by the read, which stops 3 residues before it; the germline J gene fills it in. V is TRBV6-1 and J is TRBJ2-3, with 12 nucleotides matching TRBD2. CDR3 length equals 15 residues. From germline, CDR1 is MNHNS and CDR2 SASEGT. The V gene end was trimmed by 2 bases and the J gene end by 4 bases; junction bases not matched to a gene: 1. CDR3 bases read: TGTGCCAGCAGTGAACTAGCGGGAGGGCCAGATACG. This encodes CASSELAGGPDT. The CDR3, in full, reads CASSELAGGPDTQYF.

Here the CDR3 reads CASSPLLGAIADTQYF. The sequenced part of the CDR3 DNA is TGTGCCAGCTCACCACTCCTGGGGGCAATCGCGGATACG. The rearrangement joins TRBV18 to TRBJ2-3, with D possibly TRBD1 on 6 matching bases. The observed sequence ends 3 residues before the CDR3 terminus, with the missing tail filled in from the germline J gene. This CDR3 is 16 amino acids long. CDR1 is KGHSH and CDR2 is LQKENI in the germline V gene. V lost 1 base and J lost 6, with 17 bases in between.